The rows below give T cell receptor beta chains drawn from one sample of a study of T cells in Graves' hyperthyroidism and ophthalmopathy. MiXCR, applied by TCRdb to the multiplex PCR reads, yields one record per CDR3 protein. The sample shows about 350,000 distinct CDR3 sequences, roughly 17% of them seen only once. Sequencing was carried out using blood. The receptors shown here come from a woman in her twenties or thirties with Graves' hyperthyroidism that later progressed to Graves' ophthalmopathy. The CDR3 runs from the conserved cysteine through the conserved F or W. A D gene is named only where the DNA matches it firmly. Part of the rows lack a size; the others show once, few, many or a class for expanded clones.

v_call	j_call	d_call	clone_size	cdr3_nt	cdr3_aa
TRBV18	TRBJ2-7	.	many	TGTGCCAGCTCACCACCGGCCGCAGGGATCCATTACGAGCAGTACTTC	CASSPPAAGIHYEQYF
TRBV6-5	TRBJ2-3	TRBD2	.	TGTGCCAGCAGTTACGGGGGAGGGACAGATACGCAGTATTTT	CASSYGGGTDTQYF
TRBV29-1	TRBJ2-7	TRBD1	.	TGCAGCGTTGGGTCGGGGACAGGTCTCTACGAGCAGTACTTC	CSVGSGTGLYEQYF
TRBV30	TRBJ2-7	TRBD1	.	TGTGCCTGGAAAGGACAGGGGGTGTCCTACGAGCAGTACTTC	CAWKGQGVSYEQYF
TRBV12-3/TRBV12-4	TRBJ2-2	.	many	TGTGCCAGCAGCCCAACTCGGCAGCCGAACACCGGGGAGCTGTTTTTT	CASSPTRQPNTGELFF
TRBV29-1	TRBJ1-2	.	many	TGCAGCGTTGCTATCAGGGATGGCTACACCTTC	CSVAIRDGYTF
TRBV9	TRBJ2-5	.	few	TGTGCCAGCAGCGTATCCTCCAGGGAGACCCAGTACTTC	CASSVSSRETQYF
TRBV6-1	TRBJ2-3	.	many	TGTGCCAGCAGGGCAACAGGGAAGTGGGCAGATACGCAGTATTTT	CASRATGKWADTQYF
TRBV24-1	TRBJ1-1	TRBD1	many	TGTGCCACCAGTACCAGGACAGGGGAAGCTTTCTTT	CATSTRTGEAFF
TRBV5-1	TRBJ2-7	.	.	TGCGCCAGCAGCCTCCGGACTACCCACGAGCAGTACTTC	CASSLRTTHEQYF
TRBV10-3	TRBJ2-3	.	.	TGTGCCATCAGTGAGGGGCCCCCCGGTACGCAGTATTTT	CAISEGPPGTQYF
TRBV6-1	TRBJ1-2	TRBD1	few	TGTGCCAGCAGGACAGGGTCGGACGGCTATGGCTACACCTTC	CASRTGSDGYGYTF
TRBV5-1	TRBJ2-7	.	.	TGCGCCAGCAGCGTCGCTTGGGGGCAGTTCTACGAGCAGTACTTC	CASSVAWGQFYEQYF
TRBV28	TRBJ1-2	.	many	TGTGCCAGCAGTAGGAGTACAAATAACTATGGCTACACCTTC	CASSRSTNNYGYTF
TRBV29-1	TRBJ2-2	TRBD1	few	TGCAGCGTAGATCCGGGACAGGGCCTCACCGGGGAGCTGTTTTTT	CSVDPGQGLTGELFF